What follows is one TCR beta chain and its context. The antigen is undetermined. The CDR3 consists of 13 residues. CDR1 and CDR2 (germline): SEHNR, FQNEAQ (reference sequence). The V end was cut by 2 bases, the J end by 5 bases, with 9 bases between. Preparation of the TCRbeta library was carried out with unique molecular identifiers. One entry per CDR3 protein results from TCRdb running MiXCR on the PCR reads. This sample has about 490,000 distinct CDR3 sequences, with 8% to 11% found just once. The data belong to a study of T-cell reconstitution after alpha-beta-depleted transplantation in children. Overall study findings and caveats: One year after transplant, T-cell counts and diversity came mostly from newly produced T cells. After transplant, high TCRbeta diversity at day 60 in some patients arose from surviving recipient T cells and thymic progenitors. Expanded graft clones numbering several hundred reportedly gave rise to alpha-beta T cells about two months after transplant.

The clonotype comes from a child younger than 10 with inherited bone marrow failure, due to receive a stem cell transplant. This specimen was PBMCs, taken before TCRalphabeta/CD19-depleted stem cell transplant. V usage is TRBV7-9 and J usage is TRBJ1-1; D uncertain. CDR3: CASSLQEPTEAFF. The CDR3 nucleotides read TGTGCCAGCAGCTTACAGGAGCCGACTGAAGCTTTCTTT.